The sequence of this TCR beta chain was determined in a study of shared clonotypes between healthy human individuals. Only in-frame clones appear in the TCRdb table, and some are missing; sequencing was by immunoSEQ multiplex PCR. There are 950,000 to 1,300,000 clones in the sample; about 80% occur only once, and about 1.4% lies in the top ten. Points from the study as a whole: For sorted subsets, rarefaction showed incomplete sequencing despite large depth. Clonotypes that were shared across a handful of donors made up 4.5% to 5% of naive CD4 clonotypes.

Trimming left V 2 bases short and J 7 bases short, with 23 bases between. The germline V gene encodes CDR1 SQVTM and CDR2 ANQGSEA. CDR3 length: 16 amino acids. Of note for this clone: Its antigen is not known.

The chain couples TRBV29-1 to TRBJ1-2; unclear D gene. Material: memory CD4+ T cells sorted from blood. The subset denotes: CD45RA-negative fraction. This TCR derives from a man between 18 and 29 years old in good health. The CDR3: CSVEPYEEAVGRGYTF. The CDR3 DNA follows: TGCAGCGTTGAACCATACGAGGAGGCGGTCGGACGTGGCTACACCTTC.